This T cell receptor (beta chain) was retrieved from a study of T-cell memory formation after mild COVID-19. This clonotype has a handful of counts. Its antigen is unidentified. Sample barcodes and UMIs were carried by the TCR alpha and TCR beta cDNA libraries that 5'RACE generated with constant-segment primers. TCRdb recomputed calls from the 5' RACE reads with MiXCR, one row per CDR3 protein. The repertoire includes some 280,000 distinct CDR3 sequences, 15% to 20% of them detected once, and more than 20% sits in the top ten. This CDR3 is 15 amino acids long. The junction had 10 bases not matched to a gene; V was cut back by 6 bases and J by 2 bases. Germline CDR1 is DFQATT and CDR2 is SNEGSKA (reference sequence). Points from the study as a whole: Cross-reactive memory seemingly joined, as some responding clones were found in pre-infection memory.

Sequencing was performed on PBMCs or a T cell subset sorted from them (not recorded which). The chain uses TRBV20-1 and TRBJ2-3; the match to TRBD2 covers 8 bases. The sequence was obtained from a man between 18 and 35 years old who had mild COVID-19 (a few samples of this study predate the infection). Cell type and time point are not known. CDR3 DNA sequence: TGCAGTGCCCCCCGGGGTAGCGGGGTCACAGATACGCAGTATTTT. Protein: CSAPRGSGVTDTQYF.